The 5 T cell receptor beta chains reported below all come from one sample, sequenced in a study of T and B cells in COVID-19 patients. Each TRB amplification used roughly 250-550 ng of genomic DNA from blood. Multiplex PCR with BIOMED2 TRB-A/B primer pools amplified TRB rearrangements. TCRdb used MiXCR to reprocess the multiplex PCR reads, holding one entry per CDR3 protein. The sample lists approximately 16,000 distinct CDR3 sequences; 25% to 35% were seen once. Material for sequencing was blood. These receptors were taken from a human donor who had recovered from COVID-19.

The chain has TRBV28 and TRBJ2-7; D not certain. CDR1 and CDR2 from the germline V gene are MDHEN and SYDVKM. The CDR3 loop spans 13 amino acids. Trimming left V 1 base short and J 6 bases short, with 10 bases between. The CDR3 region has the DNA TGTGCCAGCAGTTTATCCCTCCCCGTCGAGCAGTACTTC. It is translated as CASSLSLPVEQYF. Drawing the rest from reference TRBV28 and TRBJ2-7, the complete variable domain is DVKVTQSSRYLVKRTGEKVFLECVQDMDHENMFWYRQDPGLGLRLIYFSYDVKMKEKGDIPEGYSVSREKKERFSLILESASTNQTSMYLCASSLSLPVEQYFGPGTRLTVT.

This clonotype is labeled as medium-sized. An end of the junction differs from the germline gene, which may be a read error. V gene TRBV19 combines with J gene TRBJ2-7, with D perhaps matching TRBD1 (6 bases). Germline V gives CDR1 LNHDA, CDR2 SQIVND (reference sequence). The CDR3 is 9 residues long. The CDR3 reads CASGTPRHF. The CDR3 DNA sequence: TGTGCCAGTGGGACACCCCGCCACTTC.

The chain links TRBV10-3 to TRBJ1-2; possibly TRBD1 for D (6 bases). With 4 bases removed from V and 8 bases from J, the gap between germline ends came to 14 bases. The germline V gene has CDR1 ENHRY and CDR2 SYGVKD. The CDR3 covers 13 residues. The CDR3 here is CAISGGRGEGYTF. In DNA form, the CDR3 reads TGTGCCATCAGTGGAGGCAGGGGAGAGGGCTACACCTTC.

A remark on this clonotype: Germline and junction disagree at one end, which may indicate a read error. The chain carries TRBV11-3 and TRBJ2-1; 13 nucleotides line up with TRBD2. The CDR3 covers 17 residues. CDR1 is SGHNT and CDR2 is YENEEA in the germline V gene. The CDR3 sequence: CASSIEGLAGPTNEQFF. The CDR3 DNA sequence: TGTGCCAGCAGCATAGAGGGACTAGCGGGGCCTACAAATGAGCAGTTCTTC.

This clonotype was seen a handful of times. The chain couples TRBV27 to TRBJ2-3; D is unclear. The length of the CDR3 is 13 residues. The V end lost 6 bases, the J end lost 0 bases, and 7 bases lay between the germline ends. Germline V lookup: CDR1 MNHEY, CDR2 SMNVEV (reference sequence). CDR3 nucleotide sequence: TGTGCCAGCAGGAAACCGAGCACAGATACGCAGTATTTT. Translation: CASRKPSTDTQYF.